The 32 T cell receptor beta chains below all came from one sample that was sequenced in a study of T cell repertoires in cytomegalovirus infection. One entry per CDR3 protein, called by TCRdb with MiXCR from the reads. This sample carries tens of thousands of distinct CDR3 sequences, 20% to 25% of them seen once, and the ten largest clones take approximately 90%. For these TCRs, the target antigens are not known. The sample was CD8+ T cells from cultured PBMCs, taken from culture after CMV antigen stimulation. Receptor source: a human donor in good health (CMV status not recorded). Some clones in this sample may be carry-over from other donors' samples.

A few counts support this clonotype. The chain is built from TRBV7-9 and TRBJ2-5, with TRBD1 as a possible D gene (5 bases). V lost 1 base, J lost 5 bases, and 11 bases lay in between. This CDR3 spans 14 amino acids. The germline V gene has CDR1 SEHNR and CDR2 FQNEAQ (reference sequence). The CDR3 loop is CASSLVLPGETQYF. In DNA, the CDR3 is TGTGCCAGCAGCTTAGTCCTCCCAGGGGAGACCCAGTACTTC.

The chain joins TRBV27 to TRBJ2-2, with D perhaps being TRBD1 or TRBD2 (6 bases each). Germline V gives CDR1 MNHEY, CDR2 SMNVEV (reference sequence). Trimming took 6 bases from V and 5 from J, leaving 25 bases between them. This CDR3 is built from 18 residues. The DNA for the CDR3 is TGTGCCAGCAGGCCAGGGGTTGGGGCGGGGATTTTTACCGGGGAGCTGTTTTTT. Translated: CASRPGVGAGIFTGELFF.

This clonotype was counted a few times. The rearrangement uses TRBV7-2 and TRBJ2-3, with 9 bases aligning to TRBD2. The CDR3 totals 15 residues. The junction had 5 bases not matched to a gene; V was cut back by 1 base and J by 6 bases. Germline V CDR1 and CDR2: SGHTA, FQGNSA. CDR3 nucleotides: TGTGCCAGCAGCTTAGATGGCGGGGGGGGGGATACGCAGTATTTT. Its protein product is CASSLDGGGGDTQYF. Looking up the rest from reference TRBV7-2 and TRBJ2-3 gives the full variable domain: GAGVSQSPSNKVTEKGKDVELRCDPISGHTALYWYRQSLGQGLEFLIYFQGNSAPDKSGLPSDRFSAERTGGSVSTLTIQRTQQEDSAVYLCASSLDGGGGDTQYFGPGTRLTVL.

This clonotype has at least ten counts. The V gene is TRBV7-9, the J gene TRBJ2-5; D is tentatively TRBD1 or TRBD2 (5 bases each). This CDR3 is built from 14 residues. V dropped 5 bases and J dropped 5 bases, with 15 bases sitting between them. Germline CDR1 reads SEHNR; CDR2 reads FQNEAQ (reference sequence). DNA of the CDR3: TGTGCCAGCAGCACCGGGACGAGGTGGGAGACCCAGTACTTC. Its translation is CASSTGTRWETQYF.

This clonotype was seen a few times. A read error may account for a junction end that differs from germline. This chain connects TRBV7-9 to TRBJ1-4; 9 bases align to TRBD1. This CDR3 is 16 amino acids long. Germline CDR1 SEHNR, CDR2 FQNEAQ (reference sequence). The CDR3 DNA reads as TGTGCCAGCACCTTAGAATGGGGACAGGGACCCGAAAAACTGTTTTTT. Translation gives CASTLEWGQGPEKLFF. The complete variable domain, with remaining parts taken from reference TRBV7-9 and TRBJ1-4, reads DTGVSQNPRHKITKRGQNVTFRCDPISEHNRLYWYRQTLGQGPEFLTYFQNEAQLEKSRLLSDRFSAERPKGSFSTLEIQRTEQGDSAMYLCASTLEWGQGPEKLFFGSGTQLSVL.

This clonotype appeared a few times. The genes are TRBV7-9 and TRBJ2-5, with D possibly TRBD2 on 6 matching bases. The CDR3 loop spans 14 amino acids. Trimming took off 5 bases at V and 7 bases at J, with 17 bases between the two ends. Germline V gene lookup returns CDR1 SEHNR and CDR2 FQNEAQ (reference sequence). This chain's CDR3 is CASSPGGSHGTQYF. For the CDR3, the DNA is TGTGCCAGCAGCCCCGGGGGTAGCCATGGGACCCAGTACTTC.

This clonotype showed up just a few times. V and J are TRBV20-1 and TRBJ2-7; maybe TRBD2 (5 bases). The J call may be incorrect, as the DNA end agrees better with TRBJ2-1. CDR3 length: 16 residues. CDR1 and CDR2 (germline): DFQATT, SNEGSKA (reference sequence). CDR3 bases: TGCAGTGCTAGGGGTGGGGTTCAGTCCGCGGGCCATGAGCAGTTCTTC. Amino acids: CSARGGVQSAGHEQFF.

V gene TRBV7-2 combines with J gene TRBJ1-5; 9 bases agree with TRBD1. The CDR3 sequence is 18 residues long. Looked up from germline, CDR1 is SGHTA and CDR2 is FQGNSA. V dropped 4 bases and J dropped 1; count of bases not matched to a gene: 11. CDR3 amino acids: CASSSSGTGFLSNQPQHF. The CDR3 nucleotides read TGTGCCAGCAGCTCCTCCGGGACAGGGTTCCTGAGCAATCAGCCCCAGCATTTT.

There are a few counts of this clonotype. The genes are TRBV4-3 and TRBJ1-5, with unresolved D. Per germline, CDR1 LGHNA and CDR2 YSLEER. This CDR3 region has 13 residues. The ends were cut back, 3 bases at V and 4 bases at J, with 7 bases in the middle. The CDR3 DNA follows: TGCGCCAGCAGCCACGATTATAATCAGCCCCAGCATTTT. Encoded protein: CASSHDYNQPQHF.

This clonotype was counted between two and nine times. This chain links TRBV7-2 with TRBJ1-1; possibly TRBD1 for D (5 bases). The germline gives CDR1 SGHTA, CDR2 FQGNSA. Trimming took 8 bases from V and 7 from J, leaving 14 bases between them. The CDR3 length is 12 residues. Here the CDR3 DNA reads TGTGCCAGCTCCTTCCCGGGGCTTGAAGCTTTCTTT. This codes for CASSFPGLEAFF.

This clonotype was picked up many times. The gene calls are TRBV6-2 or TRBV6-3 and TRBJ1-2, with TRBD1 as a possible D gene (5 bases). The CDR3 is made up of 15 amino acids. Per the germline V gene, CDR1 is MNHEY and CDR2 is SVGEGT. Trimming took off 2 bases at V and 8 bases at J, with 18 bases between the two ends. The DNA for the CDR3 is TGTGCCAGCAGTTACGAACGGCAGGGAGTCGACGGCTACACCTTC. Translating it yields CASSYERQGVDGYTF.

This clonotype was observed a handful of times. The V and J genes are TRBV7-9 and TRBJ2-1, with D tentatively TRBD2 (6 bases). The CDR3 is 16 residues long. Germline lookup yields CDR1 SEHNR and CDR2 FQNEAQ (reference sequence). V shed 5 bases and J shed 4 bases, with 18 bases lying between them. The CDR3 coding sequence is TGTGCCAGCAGCGTCGCGGGGCTTCGGCCGTACAATGAGCAGTTCTTC. Amino acid sequence: CASSVAGLRPYNEQFF.

This clonotype appeared a few times. CDR3: CASAQRGAGELFF. The CDR3 bases are TGTGCCAGCGCCCAACGGGGGGCCGGGGAGCTGTTTTTT. The rearrangement joins TRBV11-3 to TRBJ2-2, with 7 nucleotides matching TRBD2. This CDR3 comprises 13 residues. From germline, CDR1 is SGHNT and CDR2 YENEEA. V dropped 8 bases and J dropped 6; count of bases not matched to a gene: 6.

The CDR3 sequence: CASSWTDYNEQFF. The CDR3 region has the DNA TGTGCCAGCAGCTGGACAGATTACAATGAGCAGTTCTTC. J is TRBJ2-1 and V is TRBV7-2; perhaps TRBD1 as D (6 bases). V lost 4 bases to trimming and J lost 4 bases, with 8 bases between them. The CDR3 is 13 amino acids. The germline CDR1 and CDR2 sequences are SGHTA and FQGNSA.

This chain's CDR3 is CASSLGVGTEQETQYF. CDR3 nucleotide sequence: TGTGCCAGCAGCTTAGGTGTCGGGACAGAACAAGAGACCCAGTACTTC. V gene TRBV7-8 combines with J gene TRBJ2-5, with 7 bases identical to TRBD1. After removal of 1 base from V and 2 bases from J, the junction contained 7 bases not matched to a gene. The germline gives CDR1 SGHVS, CDR2 FQNEAQ. CDR3 length equals 16 residues.

There are a few counts of this clonotype. V usage is TRBV6-5 and J usage is TRBJ1-5; D is uncertain. CDR1 is MNHEY, CDR2 SVGAGI, per germline. The CDR3 has 13 residues. V was clipped by 4 bases and J by 5 bases, with 9 bases between them. CDR3 protein: CASSLAYDQPQHF. The CDR3 DNA is TGTGCCAGCAGTTTGGCTTATGATCAGCCCCAGCATTTT.

The table lists this clonotype with a few counts. The rearrangement links TRBV27 to TRBJ1-1; D is unclear. Trimming took off 4 bases at V and 4 bases at J, with 10 bases between the two ends. Germline assignment: CDR1 MNHEY and CDR2 SMNVEV (reference sequence). The CDR3 spans 13 residues. The CDR3 coding sequence is TGTGCCAGCAGTTCCCGACCGGGCACTGAAGCTTTCTTT. It encodes CASSSRPGTEAFF.

This clonotype has a handful of counts. The rearrangement joins TRBV6-6 to TRBJ2-3; D not certain. Germline CDR1 and CDR2: MNHNY and SVGAGI (reference sequence). Deletions cut 7 bases from V and 3 bases from J, with 14 bases between. The CDR3 covers 14 residues. CDR3 loop: CASTPSPRTDTQYF. The CDR3 DNA is TGTGCCAGCACCCCCAGCCCCAGGACAGATACGCAGTATTTT.

This clonotype was counted a few times. This chain connects TRBV7-9 to TRBJ2-7; tentatively, D is TRBD1 (5 bases). The CDR3 is 14 amino acids. V was cut by 7 bases and J by 2 bases, with 15 bases left in between. Germline CDR1 SEHNR, CDR2 FQNEAQ (reference sequence). The CDR3 bases are TGTGCCAGCACCGCCCAGGGTAACCCCTACGAGCAGTACTTC. Encoded protein: CASTAQGNPYEQYF.

V and J are TRBV28 and TRBJ2-1; 12 bases fit TRBD2. The CDR3 is made up of 19 amino acids. Germline CDR1 reads MDHEN; CDR2 reads SYDVKM. Losses at the gene ends were 1 base for V and 6 bases for J; bases not matched to a gene: 13. The CDR3 DNA follows: TGTGCCAGCAGTTTATTCACCTCTAGCGGGAGGGCCAGGCTCAATGAGCAGTTCTTC. Its translation is CASSLFTSSGRARLNEQFF.

Only a few counts were recorded for this clonotype. The chain employs TRBV10-3 and TRBJ2-2; the match to TRBD2 covers 8 bases. The CDR3 consists of 12 residues. V shed 10 bases, J shed 5 bases, and the junction held 3 bases outside the gene matches. In germline, CDR1 is ENHRY, CDR2 SYGVKD. CDR3 sequence: CATGGSTGELFF. CDR3 DNA sequence: TGTGCCACGGGAGGGAGTACCGGGGAGCTGTTTTTT.

This chain connects TRBV28 to TRBJ2-7; D remains unclear. The CDR3 has 13 amino acids. The V and J ends lost 2 bases and 3 bases respectively, with 8 bases between them. Germline CDR1 is MDHEN and CDR2 is SYDVKM. The CDR3 DNA follows: TGTGCCAGCAGTTTAAAGGCTCTCTACGAGCAGTACTTC. This translates into CASSLKALYEQYF.

The chain carries TRBV2 and TRBJ2-1; D ambiguous. Trimming shortened V by 6 bases and J by 1 base, and 13 bases separated the two germline ends. There are 15 residues in the CDR3. Germline V gene lookup returns CDR1 SNHLY and CDR2 FYNNEI. The CDR3 is CASRKQRESYNEQFF. CDR3 in DNA: TGTGCCAGCAGGAAACAGCGTGAGTCCTACAATGAGCAGTTCTTC.

The chain carries TRBV28 and TRBJ1-2; TRBD1 matches at 7 bases. Losses at the gene ends were 2 bases for V and 7 bases for J; bases not matched to a gene: 4. Germline V gene data show CDR1 as MDHEN and CDR2 as SYDVKM. This CDR3 region has 13 residues. Here the CDR3 reads CASSLGTVGGYTF. CDR3 DNA sequence: TGTGCCAGCAGTTTAGGGACAGTTGGTGGCTACACCTTC.

This clonotype has only a few counts. The chain employs TRBV15 and TRBJ1-2; D gene ambiguous. V shed 5 bases and J shed 2 bases, with 9 bases lying between them. CDR1 and CDR2 from the germline V gene are LNHNV and YYDKDF (reference sequence). The CDR3 contains 13 residues. The CDR3 region is CATSPGANYGYTF. Written as DNA, the CDR3 is TGTGCCACCAGCCCGGGAGCCAACTATGGCTACACCTTC. The whole variable domain, filled in from reference TRBV15 and TRBJ1-2, reads DAMVIQNPRYQVTQFGKPVTLSCSQTLNHNVMYWYQQKSSQAPKLLFHYYDKDFNNEADTPDNFQSRRPNTSFCFLDIRSPGLGDTAMYLCATSPGANYGYTFGSGTRLTVV.

This rearrangement joins TRBV20-1 to TRBJ2-3; TRBD2 matches at 9 bases. J lost 2 bases, V lost 1 base, and 4 bases had no gene match. Germline V lookup: CDR1 DFQATT, CDR2 SNEGSKA (reference sequence). The CDR3 spans 15 residues. This chain's CDR3 is CSARVLAGSTDTQYF. Written as DNA, the CDR3 is TGCAGTGCTAGAGTTCTAGCGGGGTCCACAGATACGCAGTATTTT.

A few counts support this clonotype. V is TRBV11-2 and J is TRBJ2-3; D is unclear. The CDR3 is made up of 14 amino acids. Germline V gives CDR1 SGHAT, CDR2 FQNNGV. Trimming shortened V by 6 bases and J by 2 bases, and 12 bases separated the two germline ends. CDR3 protein: CASSERGSTDTQYF. CDR3 sequence (DNA): TGTGCCAGCAGTGAGAGAGGATCCACAGATACGCAGTATTTT.

This clonotype was detected ten times or more. This chain's CDR3 is CASSYQGYYEQYF. The DNA of the CDR3 is TGTGCCAGCAGTTACCAAGGCTACTACGAGCAGTACTTC. The chain uses TRBV6-2 or TRBV6-3 and TRBJ2-7; D remains unclear. Trimming removed 2 bases at V and 3 bases at J, with 8 bases between. The CDR3 is 13 residues long. Germline values: CDR1 MNHEY, CDR2 SVGEGT.

This clonotype was counted ten times or more. The rearrangement links TRBV19 to TRBJ1-1; the D gene is possibly TRBD1 (6 bases). CDR1 and CDR2 from the germline V gene are LNHDA and SQIVND (reference sequence). Trimming removed 3 bases from V and 7 bases from J, with 12 bases in between. The CDR3 runs to 13 residues. The CDR3 region is CASSIPGESEAFF. CDR3 DNA: TGTGCCAGTAGTATTCCAGGGGAGAGTGAAGCTTTCTTT. Supplemented by reference TRBV19 and TRBJ1-1, the full variable domain reads DGGITQSPKYLFRKEGQNVTLSCEQNLNHDAMYWYRQDPGQGLRLIYYSQIVNDFQKGDIAEGYSVSREKKESFPLTVTSAQKNPTAFYLCASSIPGESEAFFGQGTRLTVV.

This clonotype occurred a few times. This rearrangement joins TRBV6-1 to TRBJ1-5, with 9 positions matching TRBD1. Unmatched junction bases numbered 22, after V lost 10 bases and J lost 6 bases. Germline CDR1 is MNHNS and CDR2 is SASEGT. CDR3 length equals 18 residues. CDR3 DNA sequence: TGTGCCATTACCGGACAGGGGTTGATTAACCCAGTCGGTCAGCCCCAGCATTTT. It is translated as CAITGQGLINPVGQPQHF.

The chain uses TRBV7-6 and TRBJ2-3, with 7 bases matching TRBD2. In germline, CDR1 is SGHVS, CDR2 FNYEAQ. This CDR3 spans 16 amino acids. With 3 bases clipped from V and 4 bases from J, the junction kept 10 bases outside the gene matches. Here the CDR3 reads CASSFSRELSPDTQYF. As DNA, the CDR3 is TGTGCCAGCAGCTTCTCGCGGGAGCTTAGTCCAGATACGCAGTATTTT.

This clonotype appeared many times. The chain couples TRBV6-2 or TRBV6-3 to TRBJ1-5, with D maybe TRBD1 (5 bases). V was trimmed by 1 base and J by 3 bases, leaving 10 bases between them. In germline, CDR1 is MNHEY, CDR2 SVGEGT. The CDR3 is 15 amino acids. DNA of the CDR3: TGTGCCAGCAGTTACTACACAGGCTACAATCAGCCCCAGCATTTT. This codes for CASSYYTGYNQPQHF.